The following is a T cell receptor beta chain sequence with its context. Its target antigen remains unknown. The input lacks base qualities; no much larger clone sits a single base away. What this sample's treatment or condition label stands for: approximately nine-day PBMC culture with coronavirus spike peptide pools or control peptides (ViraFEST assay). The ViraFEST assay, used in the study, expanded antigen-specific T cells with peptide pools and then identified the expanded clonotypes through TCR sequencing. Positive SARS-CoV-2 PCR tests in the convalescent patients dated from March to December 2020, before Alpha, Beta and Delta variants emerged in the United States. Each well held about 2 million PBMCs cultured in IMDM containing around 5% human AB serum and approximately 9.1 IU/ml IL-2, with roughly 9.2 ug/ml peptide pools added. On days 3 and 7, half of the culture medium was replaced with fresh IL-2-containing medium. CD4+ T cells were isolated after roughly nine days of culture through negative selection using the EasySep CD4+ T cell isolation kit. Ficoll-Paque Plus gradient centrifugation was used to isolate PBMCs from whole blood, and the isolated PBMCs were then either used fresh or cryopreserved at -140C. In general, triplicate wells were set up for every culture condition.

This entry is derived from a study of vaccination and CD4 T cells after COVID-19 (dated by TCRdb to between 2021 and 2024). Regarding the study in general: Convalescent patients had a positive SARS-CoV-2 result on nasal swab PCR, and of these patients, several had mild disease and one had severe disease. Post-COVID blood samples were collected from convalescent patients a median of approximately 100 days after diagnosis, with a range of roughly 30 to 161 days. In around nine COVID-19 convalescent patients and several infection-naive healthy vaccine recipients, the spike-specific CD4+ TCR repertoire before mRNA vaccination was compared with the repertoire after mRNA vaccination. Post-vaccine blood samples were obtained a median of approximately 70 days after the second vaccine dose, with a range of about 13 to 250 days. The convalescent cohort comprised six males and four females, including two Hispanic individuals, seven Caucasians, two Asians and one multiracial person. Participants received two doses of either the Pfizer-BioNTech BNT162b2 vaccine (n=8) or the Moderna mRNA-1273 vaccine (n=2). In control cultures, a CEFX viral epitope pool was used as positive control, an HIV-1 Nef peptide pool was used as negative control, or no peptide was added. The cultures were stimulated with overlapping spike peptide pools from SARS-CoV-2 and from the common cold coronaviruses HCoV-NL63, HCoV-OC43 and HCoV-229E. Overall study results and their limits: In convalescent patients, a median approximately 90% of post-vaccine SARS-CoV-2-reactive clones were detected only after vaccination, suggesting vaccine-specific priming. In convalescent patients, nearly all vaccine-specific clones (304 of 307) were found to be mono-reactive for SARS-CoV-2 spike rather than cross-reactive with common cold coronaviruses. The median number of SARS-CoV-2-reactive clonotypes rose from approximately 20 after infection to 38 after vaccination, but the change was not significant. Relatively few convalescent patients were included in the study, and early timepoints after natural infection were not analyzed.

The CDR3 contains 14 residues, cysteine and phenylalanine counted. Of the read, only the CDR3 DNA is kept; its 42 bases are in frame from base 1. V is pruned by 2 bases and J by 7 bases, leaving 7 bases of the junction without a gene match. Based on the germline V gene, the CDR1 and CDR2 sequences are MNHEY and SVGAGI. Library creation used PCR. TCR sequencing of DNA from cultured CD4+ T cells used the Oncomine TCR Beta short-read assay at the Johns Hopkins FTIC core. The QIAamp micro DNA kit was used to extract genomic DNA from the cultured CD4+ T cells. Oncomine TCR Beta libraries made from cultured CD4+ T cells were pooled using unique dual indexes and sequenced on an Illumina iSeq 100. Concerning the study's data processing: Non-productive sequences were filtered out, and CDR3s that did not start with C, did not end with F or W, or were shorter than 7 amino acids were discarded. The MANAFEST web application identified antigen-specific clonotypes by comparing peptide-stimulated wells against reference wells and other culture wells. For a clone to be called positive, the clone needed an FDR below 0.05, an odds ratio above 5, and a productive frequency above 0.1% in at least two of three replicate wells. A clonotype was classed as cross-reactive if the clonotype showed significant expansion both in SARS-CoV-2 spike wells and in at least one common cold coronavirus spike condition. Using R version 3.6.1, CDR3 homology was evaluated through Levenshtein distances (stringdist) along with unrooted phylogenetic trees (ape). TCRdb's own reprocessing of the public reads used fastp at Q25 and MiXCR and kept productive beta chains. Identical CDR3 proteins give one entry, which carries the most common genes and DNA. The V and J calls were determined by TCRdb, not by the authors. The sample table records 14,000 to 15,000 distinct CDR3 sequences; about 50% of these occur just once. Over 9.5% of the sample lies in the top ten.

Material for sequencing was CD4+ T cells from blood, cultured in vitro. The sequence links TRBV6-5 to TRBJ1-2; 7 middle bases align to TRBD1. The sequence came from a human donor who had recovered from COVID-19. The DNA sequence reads TGTGCCAGCAGTTACCGTACCAGGGGGGGTGGCTACACCTTC. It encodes CASSYRTRGGGYTF.